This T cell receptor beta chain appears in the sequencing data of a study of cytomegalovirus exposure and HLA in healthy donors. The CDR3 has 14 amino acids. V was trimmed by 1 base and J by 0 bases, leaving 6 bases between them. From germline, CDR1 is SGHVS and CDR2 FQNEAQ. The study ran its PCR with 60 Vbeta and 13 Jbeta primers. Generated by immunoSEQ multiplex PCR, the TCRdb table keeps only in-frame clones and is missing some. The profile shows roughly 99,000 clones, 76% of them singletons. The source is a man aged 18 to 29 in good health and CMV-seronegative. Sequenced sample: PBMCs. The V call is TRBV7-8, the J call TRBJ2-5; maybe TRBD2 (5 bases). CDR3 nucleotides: TGTGCCAGCAGCTTAGGAGGGTACCAAGAGACCCAGTACTTC. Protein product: CASSLGGYQETQYF.